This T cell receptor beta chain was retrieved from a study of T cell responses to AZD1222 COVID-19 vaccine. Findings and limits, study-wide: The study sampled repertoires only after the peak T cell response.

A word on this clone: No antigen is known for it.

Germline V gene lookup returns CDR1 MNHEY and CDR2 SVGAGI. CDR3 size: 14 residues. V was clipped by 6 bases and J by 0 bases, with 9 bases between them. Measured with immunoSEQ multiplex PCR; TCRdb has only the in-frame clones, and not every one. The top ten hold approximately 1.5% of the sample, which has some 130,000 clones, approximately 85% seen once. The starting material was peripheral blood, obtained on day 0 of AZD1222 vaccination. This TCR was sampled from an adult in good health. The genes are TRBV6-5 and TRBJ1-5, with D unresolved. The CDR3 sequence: CASRRTYSNQPQHF. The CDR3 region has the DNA TGTGCCAGCAGGAGGACGTATAGCAATCAGCCCCAGCATTTT.